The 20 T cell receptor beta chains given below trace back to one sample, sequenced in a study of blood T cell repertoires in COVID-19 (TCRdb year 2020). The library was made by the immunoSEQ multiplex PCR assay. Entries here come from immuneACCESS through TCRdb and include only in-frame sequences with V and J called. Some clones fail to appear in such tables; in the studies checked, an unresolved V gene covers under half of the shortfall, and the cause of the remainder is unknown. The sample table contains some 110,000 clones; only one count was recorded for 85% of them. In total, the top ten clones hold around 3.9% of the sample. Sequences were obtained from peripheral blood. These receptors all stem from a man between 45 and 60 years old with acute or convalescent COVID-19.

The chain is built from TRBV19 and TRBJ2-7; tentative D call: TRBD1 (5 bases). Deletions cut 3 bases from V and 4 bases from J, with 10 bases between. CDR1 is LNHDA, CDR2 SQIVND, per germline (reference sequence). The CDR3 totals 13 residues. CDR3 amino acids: CASSIQGKYEQYF. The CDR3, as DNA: TGTGCCAGTAGTATCCAGGGTAAATACGAGCAGTACTTC.

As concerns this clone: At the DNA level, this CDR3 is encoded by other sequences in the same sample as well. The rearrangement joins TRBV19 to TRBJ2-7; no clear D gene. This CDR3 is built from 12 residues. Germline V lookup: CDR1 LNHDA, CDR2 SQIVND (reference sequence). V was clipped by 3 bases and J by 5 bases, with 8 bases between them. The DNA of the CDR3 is TGTGCCAGTAGTATCCCACAGAACGAGCAGTACTTC. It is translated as CASSIPQNEQYF.

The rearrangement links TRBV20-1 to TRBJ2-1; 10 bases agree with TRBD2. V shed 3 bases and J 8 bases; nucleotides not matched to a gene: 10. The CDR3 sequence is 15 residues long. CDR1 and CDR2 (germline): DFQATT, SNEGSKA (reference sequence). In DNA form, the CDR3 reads TGCAGTGCTAGTTCCAGCGGGAGGGGATTGGATGAGCAGTTCTTC. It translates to CSASSSGRGLDEQFF.

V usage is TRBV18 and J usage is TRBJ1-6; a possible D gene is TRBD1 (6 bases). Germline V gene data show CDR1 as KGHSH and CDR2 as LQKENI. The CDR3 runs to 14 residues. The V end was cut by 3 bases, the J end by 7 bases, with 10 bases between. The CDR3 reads CASSPRTENSPLHF. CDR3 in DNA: TGTGCCAGCTCACCGAGGACAGAGAATTCACCCCTCCACTTT.

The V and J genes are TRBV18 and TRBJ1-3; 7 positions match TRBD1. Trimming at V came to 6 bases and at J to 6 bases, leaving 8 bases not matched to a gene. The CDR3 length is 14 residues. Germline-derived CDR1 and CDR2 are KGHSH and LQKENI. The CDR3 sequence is CASSLGTEQNTIYF. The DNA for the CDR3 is TGTGCCAGCTCCCTAGGGACAGAGCAAAACACCATATATTTT. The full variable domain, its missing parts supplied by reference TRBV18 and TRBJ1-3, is NAGVMQNPRHLVRRRGQEARLRCSPMKGHSHVYWYRQLPEEGLKFMVYLQKENIIDESGMPKERFSAEFPKEGPSILRIQQVVRGDSAAYFCASSLGTEQNTIYFGEGSWLTVV.

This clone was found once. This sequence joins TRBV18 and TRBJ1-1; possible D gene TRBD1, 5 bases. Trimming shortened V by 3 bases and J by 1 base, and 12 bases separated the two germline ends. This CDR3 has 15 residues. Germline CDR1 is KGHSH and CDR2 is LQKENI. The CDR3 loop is CASSPVTGTNTEAFF. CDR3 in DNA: TGTGCCAGCTCACCCGTTACAGGCACGAACACTGAAGCTTTCTTT. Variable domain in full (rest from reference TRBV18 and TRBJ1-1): NAGVMQNPRHLVRRRGQEARLRCSPMKGHSHVYWYRQLPEEGLKFMVYLQKENIIDESGMPKERFSAEFPKEGPSILRIQQVVRGDSAAYFCASSPVTGTNTEAFFGQGTRLTVV.

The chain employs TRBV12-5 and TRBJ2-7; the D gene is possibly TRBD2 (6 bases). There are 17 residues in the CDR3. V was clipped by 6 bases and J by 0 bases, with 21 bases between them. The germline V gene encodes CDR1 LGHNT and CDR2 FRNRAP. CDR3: CASGERTGTPLSYEQYF. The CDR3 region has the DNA TGTGCTAGTGGAGAACGGACCGGGACTCCCCTCTCCTACGAGCAGTACTTC.

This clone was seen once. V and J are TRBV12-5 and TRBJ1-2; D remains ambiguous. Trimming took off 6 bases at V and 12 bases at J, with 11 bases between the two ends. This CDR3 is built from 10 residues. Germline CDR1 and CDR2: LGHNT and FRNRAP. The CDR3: CASGTGSHTF. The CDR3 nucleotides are TGTGCTAGTGGGACCGGGAGTCACACCTTC.

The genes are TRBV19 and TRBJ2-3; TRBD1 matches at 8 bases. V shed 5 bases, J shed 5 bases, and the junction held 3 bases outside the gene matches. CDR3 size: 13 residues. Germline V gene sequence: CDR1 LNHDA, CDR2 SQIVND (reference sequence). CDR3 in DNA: TGTGCCAGTAGTGTGGACAGGGAAGATACGCAGTATTTT. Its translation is CASSVDREDTQYF.

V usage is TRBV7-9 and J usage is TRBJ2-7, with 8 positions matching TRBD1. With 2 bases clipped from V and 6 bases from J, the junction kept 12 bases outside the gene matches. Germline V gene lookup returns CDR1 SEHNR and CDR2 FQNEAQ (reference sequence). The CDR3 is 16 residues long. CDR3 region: CASSLFSGQGLSEQYF. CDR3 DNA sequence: TGTGCCAGCAGCTTATTTTCTGGACAGGGTTTATCCGAGCAGTACTTC.

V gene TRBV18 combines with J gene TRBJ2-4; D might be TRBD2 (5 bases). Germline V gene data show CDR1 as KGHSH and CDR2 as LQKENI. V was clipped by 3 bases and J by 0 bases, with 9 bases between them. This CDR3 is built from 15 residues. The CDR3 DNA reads TGTGCCAGCTCACCCCGGCGGGTAGCCAAAAACATTCAGTACTTC. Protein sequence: CASSPRRVAKNIQYF.

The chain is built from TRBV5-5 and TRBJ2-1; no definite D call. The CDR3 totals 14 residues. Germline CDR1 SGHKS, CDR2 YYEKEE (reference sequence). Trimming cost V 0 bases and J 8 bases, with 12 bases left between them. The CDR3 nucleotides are TGTGCCAGCAGCTTGGCATCGCAGTCCCATGAGCAGTTCTTC. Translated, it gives CASSLASQSHEQFF.

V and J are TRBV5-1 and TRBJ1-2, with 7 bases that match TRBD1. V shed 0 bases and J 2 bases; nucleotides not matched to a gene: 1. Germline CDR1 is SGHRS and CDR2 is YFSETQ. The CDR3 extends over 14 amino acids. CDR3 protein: CASSLGDSNYGYTF. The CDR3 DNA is TGCGCCAGCAGCTTGGGGGACAGCAACTATGGCTACACCTTC.

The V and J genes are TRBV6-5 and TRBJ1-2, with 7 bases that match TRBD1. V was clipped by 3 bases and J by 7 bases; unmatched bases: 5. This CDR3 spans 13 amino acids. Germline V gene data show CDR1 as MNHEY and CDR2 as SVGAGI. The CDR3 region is CASSYDPGGGYTF. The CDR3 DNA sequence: TGTGCCAGCAGTTATGATCCAGGGGGTGGCTACACCTTC.

This CDR3 is CASRASGMSYTF. In nucleotides, the CDR3 is TGTGCCAGCAGGGCCTCGGGTATGAGCTACACCTTC. The chain recombines TRBV7-9 with TRBJ1-2; D unclear. The V and J ends lost 6 bases and 9 bases respectively, with 14 bases between them. The CDR3 covers 12 residues. Germline CDR1 reads SEHNR; CDR2 reads FQNEAQ (reference sequence). Filled out from reference TRBV7-9 and TRBJ1-2, the complete variable domain reads DTGVSQNPRHKITKRGQNVTFRCDPISEHNRLYWYRQTLGQGPEFLTYFQNEAQLEKSRLLSDRFSAERPKGSFSTLEIQRTEQGDSAMYLCASRASGMSYTFGSGTRLTVV.

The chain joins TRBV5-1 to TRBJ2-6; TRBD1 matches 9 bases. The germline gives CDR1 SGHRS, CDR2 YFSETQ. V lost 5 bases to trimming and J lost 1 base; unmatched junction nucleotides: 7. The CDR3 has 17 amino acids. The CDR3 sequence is CASRRDRVRSGANVLTF. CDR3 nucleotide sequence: TGCGCCAGCAGGCGGGACAGGGTTCGTTCTGGGGCCAACGTCCTGACTTTC.

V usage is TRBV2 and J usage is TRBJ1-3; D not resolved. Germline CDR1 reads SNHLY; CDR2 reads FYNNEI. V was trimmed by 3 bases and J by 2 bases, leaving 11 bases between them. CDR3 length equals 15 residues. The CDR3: CASSELEYPGNTIYF. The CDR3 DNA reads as TGTGCCAGCAGTGAGTTGGAGTACCCTGGAAACACCATATATTTT.

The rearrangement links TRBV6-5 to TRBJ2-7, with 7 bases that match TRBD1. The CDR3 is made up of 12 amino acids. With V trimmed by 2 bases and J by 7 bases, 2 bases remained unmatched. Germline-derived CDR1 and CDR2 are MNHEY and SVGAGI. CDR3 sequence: CASSYPGGEQYF. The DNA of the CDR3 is TGTGCCAGCAGTTACCCAGGGGGTGAGCAGTACTTC.

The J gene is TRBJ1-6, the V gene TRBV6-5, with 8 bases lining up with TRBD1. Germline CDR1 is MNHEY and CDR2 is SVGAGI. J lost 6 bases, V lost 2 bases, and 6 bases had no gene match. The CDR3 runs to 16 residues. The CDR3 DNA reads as TGTGCCAGCAGTTACCGCCAGGACAGGGCTAATTCACCCCTCCACTTT. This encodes CASSYRQDRANSPLHF.

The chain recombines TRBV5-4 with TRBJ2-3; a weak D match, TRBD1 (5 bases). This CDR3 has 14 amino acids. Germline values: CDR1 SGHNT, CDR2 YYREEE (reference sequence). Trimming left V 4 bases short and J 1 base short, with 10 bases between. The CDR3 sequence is CASSPDSGTDTQYF. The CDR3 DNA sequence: TGTGCCAGCAGCCCTGACAGCGGCACAGATACGCAGTATTTT.